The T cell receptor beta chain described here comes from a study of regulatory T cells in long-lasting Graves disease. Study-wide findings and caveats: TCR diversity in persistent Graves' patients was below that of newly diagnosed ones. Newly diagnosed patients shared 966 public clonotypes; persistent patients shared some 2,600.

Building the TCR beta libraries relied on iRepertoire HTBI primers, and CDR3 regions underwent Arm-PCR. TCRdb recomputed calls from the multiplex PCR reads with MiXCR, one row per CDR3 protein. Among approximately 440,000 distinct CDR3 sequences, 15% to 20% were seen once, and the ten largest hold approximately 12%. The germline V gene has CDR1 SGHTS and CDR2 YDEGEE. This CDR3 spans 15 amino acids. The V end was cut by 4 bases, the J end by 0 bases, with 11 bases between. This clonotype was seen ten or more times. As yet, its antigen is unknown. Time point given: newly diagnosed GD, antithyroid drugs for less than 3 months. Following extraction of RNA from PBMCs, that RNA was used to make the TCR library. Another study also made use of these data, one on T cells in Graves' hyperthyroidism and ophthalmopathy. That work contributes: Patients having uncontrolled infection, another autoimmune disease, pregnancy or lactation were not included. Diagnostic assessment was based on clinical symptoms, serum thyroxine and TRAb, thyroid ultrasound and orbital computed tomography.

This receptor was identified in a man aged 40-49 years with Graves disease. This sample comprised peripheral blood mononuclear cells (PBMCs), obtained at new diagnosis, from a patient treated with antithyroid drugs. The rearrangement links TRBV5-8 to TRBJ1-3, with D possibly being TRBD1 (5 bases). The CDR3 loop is CASSPGLYSGNTIYF. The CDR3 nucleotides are TGTGCCAGCAGCCCGGGACTGTACTCTGGAAACACCATATATTTT.